Each of the 20 T cell receptor beta chains below was sequenced from the same sample in a study of blood T cell repertoires in COVID-19. Method: immunoSEQ multiplex PCR; TCRdb's copy keeps in-frame clones and lacks some. This sample has roughly 100,000 clones, with about 88% found just once. The material sequenced was peripheral blood. Receptors were obtained from a man of 80 years or more with acute or convalescent COVID-19.

This clone has more than one count but fewer than ten. The chain joins TRBV19 to TRBJ2-1, with TRBD2 identical over 14 bases. The CDR3 covers 16 residues. The germline gives CDR1 LNHDA, CDR2 SQIVND (reference sequence). V dropped 6 bases and J dropped 2; count of bases not matched to a gene: 3. CDR3 nucleotides: TGTGCCAGTAGCGGGACTAGCGGGAGAACCTACAATGAGCAGTTCTTC. Its translation is CASSGTSGRTYNEQFF.

This clone was observed a few times. V usage is TRBV19 and J usage is TRBJ1-1; maybe TRBD1 (6 bases). Trimming took 7 bases from V and 11 from J, leaving 20 bases between them. Germline CDR1 and CDR2: LNHDA and SQIVND (reference sequence). The CDR3 loop spans 13 amino acids. The CDR3 protein is CASIPGQPAPAFF. The CDR3 nucleotides read TGTGCCAGTATCCCCGGACAGCCTGCGCCCGCTTTCTTT.

Only a few counts were recorded for this clone. This rearrangement joins TRBV7-2 to TRBJ2-2; 7 positions agree with TRBD2. Germline V gene data show CDR1 as SGHTA and CDR2 as FQGNSA. The CDR3 spans 15 residues. The ends lost 2 bases at V and 5 bases at J; junction bases unmatched: 5. The CDR3 reads CASSLPGGRTGELFF. The CDR3 region has the DNA TGTGCCAGCAGCTTACCGGGAGGAAGGACCGGGGAGCTGTTTTTT.

The chain joins TRBV5-1 to TRBJ2-7, with D perhaps matching TRBD1 (6 bases). Per the germline V gene, CDR1 is SGHRS and CDR2 is YFSETQ. Trimming took off 2 bases at V and 6 bases at J, with 18 bases between the two ends. The CDR3 length is 15 residues. The CDR3: CASSFTGLAGLEQYF. The CDR3 nucleotides are TGCGCCAGCAGCTTTACAGGGTTGGCGGGTCTCGAGCAGTACTTC.

This sequence joins TRBV7-2 and TRBJ2-2, with 11 bases fitting TRBD2. Trimming at V came to 3 bases and at J to 4 bases, leaving 4 bases not matched to a gene. This CDR3 spans 16 amino acids. Germline assignment: CDR1 SGHTA and CDR2 FQGNSA. The CDR3 here is CASSFGTSGGTGELFF. In DNA form, the CDR3 reads TGTGCCAGCAGCTTTGGCACTAGCGGGGGCACCGGGGAGCTGTTTTTT.

Comment on this clone: One end of the junction is discordant with germline, which a read error may explain. The genes are TRBV6-1 and TRBJ2-7; D may be TRBD1 (6 bases). This CDR3 comprises 15 residues. CDR1 and CDR2 (germline): MNHNS, SASEGT. The CDR3 here is CSSSEGGRGSYEQYF. DNA of the CDR3: TGTTCCAGCAGTGAAGGCGGCAGGGGCTCCTACGAGCAGTACTTC.

The chain carries TRBV9 and TRBJ2-7; D gene ambiguous. CDR3 length equals 13 residues. V was shortened by 10 bases and J by 4 bases, with 18 bases between the two germline ends. Germline V gene sequence: CDR1 SGDLS, CDR2 YYNGEE. CDR3 nucleotides: TGTGCCGCCAAGAGAGATAGCTGGTACGAGCAGTACTTC. Translated: CAAKRDSWYEQYF.

The rearrangement uses TRBV4-1 and TRBJ2-1, with 10 nucleotides matching TRBD2. The ends lost 4 bases at V and 2 bases at J; junction bases unmatched: 8. Germline values: CDR1 MGHRA, CDR2 YSYEKL. The CDR3 runs 17 residues. In nucleotides, the CDR3 is TGCGCCAGCAGCCCTGCCCACCTAGCGGGAGCCTACAATGAGCAGTTCTTC. Translating it yields CASSPAHLAGAYNEQFF.

The chain joins TRBV28 to TRBJ2-7; 8 bases fit TRBD1. This CDR3 has 15 residues. The germline gives CDR1 MDHEN, CDR2 SYDVKM. V gave up 2 bases and J gave up 5 bases; unmatched junction bases: 8. The CDR3 nucleotides read TGTGCCAGCAGTTTAGGGTGGGACAGGTCCCACGAGCAGTACTTC. Residues: CASSLGWDRSHEQYF. The full variable domain, its missing parts supplied by reference TRBV28 and TRBJ2-7, is DVKVTQSSRYLVKRTGEKVFLECVQDMDHENMFWYRQDPGLGLRLIYFSYDVKMKEKGDIPEGYSVSREKKERFSLILESASTNQTSMYLCASSLGWDRSHEQYFGPGTRLTVT.

This chain joins TRBV19 and TRBJ1-6; 7 bases align to TRBD1. V gave up 5 bases and J gave up 7 bases; unmatched junction bases: 8. Germline CDR1 LNHDA, CDR2 SQIVND (reference sequence). The CDR3 totals 15 residues. The CDR3, as DNA: TGTGCCAGTAGTTCCCGGATGGGACAGAATTCACCCCTCCACTTT. Translating it yields CASSSRMGQNSPLHF.

The J gene is TRBJ2-5, the V gene TRBV5-5; TRBD2 matches 7 bases. CDR1 is SGHKS and CDR2 is YYEKEE in the germline V gene (reference sequence). This CDR3 region has 15 residues. V was pared by 5 bases and J by 2 bases, with 9 bases of the junction left unmatched. As DNA, the CDR3 is TGTGCCAGCAGTTGGGGGACTACCGATCAAGAGACCCAGTACTTC. As protein: CASSWGTTDQETQYF.

V is TRBV12-3 or TRBV12-4 and J is TRBJ1-1; a possible D gene is TRBD1 (5 bases). CDR3 length: 12 amino acids. V was cut by 3 bases and J by 4 bases, with 6 bases left in between. The CDR3 coding sequence is TGTGCCAGCAGTTTGGGGCCCACTGAAGCTTTCTTT. Its protein product is CASSLGPTEAFF.

The V call is TRBV3-1 (or the pseudogene TRBV3-2), the J call TRBJ2-1, with D perhaps TRBD1 (6 bases). The CDR3 runs 19 residues. Trimming removed 0 bases at V and 3 bases at J, with 21 bases between. Germline V lookup: CDR1 LGHDT, CDR2 YNNKEL (reference sequence). This CDR3 is CASSQDTLRARGLYNEQFF. The CDR3 DNA reads as TGTGCCAGCAGCCAAGATACCCTCAGGGCCAGGGGCCTCTACAATGAGCAGTTCTTC.

The chain recombines TRBV19 with TRBJ1-2, with 7 bases that match TRBD1. The length of the CDR3 is 11 residues. In germline, CDR1 is LNHDA, CDR2 SQIVND (reference sequence). J lost 5 bases, V lost 8 bases, and 2 bases had no gene match. The CDR3 coding sequence is TGTGCCAGTGGACAGGAATATGGCTACACCTTC. This encodes CASGQEYGYTF.

V usage is TRBV28 and J usage is TRBJ2-3; TRBD2 might be the D (7 bases). In germline, CDR1 is MDHEN, CDR2 SYDVKM. Deletions cut 11 bases from V and 6 bases from J, with 18 bases between. The CDR3 covers 13 residues. CDR3 loop: CAGRGGGGDTQYF. The CDR3 DNA reads TGTGCCGGAAGAGGGGGGGGCGGGGATACGCAGTATTTT. Full variable domain (remainder filled in from reference TRBV28 and TRBJ2-3): DVKVTQSSRYLVKRTGEKVFLECVQDMDHENMFWYRQDPGLGLRLIYFSYDVKMKEKGDIPEGYSVSREKKERFSLILESASTNQTSMYLCAGRGGGGDTQYFGPGTRLTVL.

The chain employs TRBV4-3 and TRBJ2-1; TRBD2 matches at 7 bases. The CDR3 totals 15 residues. The germline V gene encodes CDR1 LGHNA and CDR2 YSLEER. After removal of 0 bases from V and 10 bases from J, the junction contained 9 bases not matched to a gene. The CDR3 sequence: CASSQDRLAVYEQFF. The CDR3 region has the DNA TGCGCCAGCAGCCAAGATAGACTAGCAGTTTACGAGCAGTTCTTC.

The CDR3 sequence: CSAPDRGEQYF. As DNA, the CDR3 is TGCAGTGCCCCCGACAGGGGCGAGCAGTACTTC. V gene TRBV20-1 combines with J gene TRBJ2-7, with 8 bases matching TRBD1. The ends lost 6 bases at V and 6 bases at J; junction bases unmatched: 4. Germline lookup yields CDR1 DFQATT and CDR2 SNEGSKA (reference sequence). The CDR3 consists of 11 residues.

This clone was seen a few times. V gene TRBV9 combines with J gene TRBJ2-5, with TRBD2 matching 12 bases. Unmatched junction bases numbered 2, after V lost 0 bases and J lost 5 bases. Germline assignment: CDR1 SGDLS and CDR2 YYNGEE. This CDR3 is built from 15 residues. CDR3 nucleotide sequence: TGTGCCAGCAGCGTAGGGACTAGCGGGATCGAGACCCAGTACTTC. It yields the protein CASSVGTSGIETQYF.

This clone was detected a few times. This rearrangement joins TRBV7-2 to TRBJ2-2; the D gene is possibly TRBD2 (5 bases). CDR3 length: 16 residues. The ends were cut back, 2 bases at V and 0 bases at J, with 10 bases in the middle. Looked up from germline, CDR1 is SGHTA and CDR2 is FQGNSA. CDR3 sequence reads: CASSLSGPANTGELFF. In nucleotides, the CDR3 is TGTGCCAGCAGCTTAAGCGGTCCCGCGAACACCGGGGAGCTGTTTTTT.

The chain is built from TRBV18 and TRBJ1-2; D is ambiguous. V lost 6 bases and J 4 bases, leaving 9 bases between the germline ends. CDR1 and CDR2 from the germline V gene are KGHSH and LQKENI. CDR3 length: 12 amino acids. The CDR3 DNA sequence: TGTGCCAGCTCTTCGGCAGGCTATGGCTACACCTTC. Translation gives CASSSAGYGYTF.